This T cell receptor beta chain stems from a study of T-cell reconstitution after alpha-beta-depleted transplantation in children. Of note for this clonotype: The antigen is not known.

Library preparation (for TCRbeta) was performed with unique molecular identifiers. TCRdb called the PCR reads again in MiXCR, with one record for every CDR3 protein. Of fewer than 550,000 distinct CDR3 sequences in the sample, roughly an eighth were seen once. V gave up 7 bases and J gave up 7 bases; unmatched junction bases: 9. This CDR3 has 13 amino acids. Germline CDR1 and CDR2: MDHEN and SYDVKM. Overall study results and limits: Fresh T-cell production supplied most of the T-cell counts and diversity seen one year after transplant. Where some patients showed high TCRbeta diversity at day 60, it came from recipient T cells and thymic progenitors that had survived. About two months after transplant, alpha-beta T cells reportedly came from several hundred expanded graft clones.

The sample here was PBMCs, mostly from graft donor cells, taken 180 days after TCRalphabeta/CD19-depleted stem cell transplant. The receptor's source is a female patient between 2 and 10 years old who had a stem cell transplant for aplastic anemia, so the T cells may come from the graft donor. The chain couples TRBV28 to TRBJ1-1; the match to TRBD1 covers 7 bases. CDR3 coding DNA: TGTGCCAGCACCTTACAGGGGCGGATTGAAGCTTTCTTT. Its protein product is CASTLQGRIEAFF.